This T cell receptor (beta chain) derives from a study of patients and donors after allogeneic stem cell transplantation. Via MiXCR, TCRdb re-called the RT-PCR reads, giving one row per CDR3 protein. The sample consists of roughly 200,000 distinct CDR3 sequences, roughly 38% of them appearing once. The germline CDR1 and CDR2 sequences are GTSNPN and SVGIG (reference sequence). The CDR3 has 11 residues. Deletions cut 3 bases from V and 6 bases from J, with 6 bases between. This chain connects TRBV30 to TRBJ2-1; possibly TRBD2 for D (6 bases). The sequenced sample was blood, either unsorted or a sorted T cell fraction (not recorded which). This sequence was found in a human donor who was either an allogeneic HSCT recipient or a stem cell or donor lymphocyte infusion donor (not recorded which). It is not recorded whose cells these are; they may come from a transplant donor. Here the CDR3 DNA reads TGTGCCTGGAGGGGGGGCAATGAGCAGTTCTTC. Amino acids: CAWRGGNEQFF.